This TCR beta chain was obtained from a study of blood T cells in healthy people across ages. Background on the study: Through template switching, about one barcoded beta molecule was captured per two T cells, as measured in model experiments.

The sample holds one count of this clonotype. Its antigen is unidentified. Broader study findings: Per million T cells, TCR beta diversity dropped roughly linearly as age increased.

V gave up 2 bases and J gave up 2 bases, with 13 bases separating them. Germline CDR1 is SGHTA and CDR2 is FQGNSA. The CDR3 is 17 amino acids. For the second PCR, which ran for about 6 to 11 cycles, a sample-barcoded 5' primer and a J-beta primer mix were used. A tag from a template-switch adaptor with 12 random nucleotides marked each cDNA molecule. The yield of each sample was at least 2.5 million CDR3-containing paired-end reads. TCRdb passed the 5' RACE reads through MiXCR, listing each CDR3 protein once. The sample lists over a million distinct CDR3 sequences, around two fifths seen once, with 7.9% in the top ten.

Sample: blood. The TCR comes from a woman aged 18-35 years in good health. The chain uses TRBV7-2 and TRBJ2-6; the D gene is possibly TRBD1 (5 bases). The CDR3 region is CASSLRGLSPGANVLTF. The CDR3 nucleotides are TGTGCCAGCAGCTTAAGGGGCCTTAGCCCTGGGGCCAACGTCCTGACTTTC.